This T cell receptor (beta chain) appears in the sequencing data of a study of cytomegalovirus exposure and HLA in healthy donors. Study at large: There were 100 million to 130 million unique TCR beta sequences, drawn from some 180 million T cells, in an earlier analysis. Study-wide results and caveats: Later analysis showed TCR association rates varying by HLA locus, highest for DRB1 and lowest for HLA-C.

A word on this clone: Its antigen is not known.

PCR primers comprised 60 Vbeta and 13 Jbeta primers. Profiling relied on immunoSEQ multiplex PCR, and the TCRdb table lists in-frame clones only, not all of them. In the table there are about 98,000 clones, 81% of which are singletons. Trimming removed 4 bases at V and 4 bases at J, with 13 bases between. The CDR3 totals 14 residues. The germline gives CDR1 SGHTA, CDR2 FQGNSA. The specimen sequenced was PBMCs. This TCR derives from a man aged 40-49 years in good health and CMV-seronegative. The chain is built from TRBV7-2 and TRBJ1-1; D remains unclear. As DNA, the CDR3 is TGTGCCAGCAGCTCACAACGGGTGGGCACTGAAGCTTTCTTT. It yields the protein CASSSQRVGTEAFF.